Each of the 29 T cell receptor beta chains below was sequenced from the same sample in a study of OX40 agonist ivuxolimab in advanced cancers. The protocol was immunoSEQ multiplex PCR, while the TCRdb copy is restricted to in-frame clones and leaves out a portion. This sample carries approximately 30,000 clones, 80% to 95% of them seen once, and the ten largest clones take about 33%. Sequencing used CD4+ or CD8+ T cells sorted from blood, obtained in a trial of the OX40 agonist ivuxolimab. The receptors here all came from an adult with an advanced solid tumor such as melanoma, head and neck, liver or kidney cancer.

The chain links TRBV15 to TRBJ2-7, with 8 bases that match TRBD2. V dropped 5 bases and J dropped 2; count of bases not matched to a gene: 8. The CDR3 extends over 15 amino acids. Germline V lookup: CDR1 LNHNV, CDR2 YYDKDF (reference sequence). CDR3 residues: CATSGRPAGAYEQYF. The CDR3, as DNA: TGTGCCACCAGCGGCCGGCCAGCGGGGGCCTACGAGCAGTACTTC.

V is TRBV6-5 and J is TRBJ2-3; 11 positions agree with TRBD2. The ends lost 6 bases at V and 4 bases at J; junction bases unmatched: 6. This CDR3 is built from 15 residues. CDR1 and CDR2 from the germline V gene are MNHEY and SVGAGI. CDR3 loop: CASRVLAGVADTQYF. DNA of the CDR3: TGTGCCAGCAGGGTACTAGCGGGAGTGGCAGATACGCAGTATTTT.

This clone was seen more than once but under ten times. The chain's CDR3 is CASSDSDRGYGYTF. The CDR3 DNA is TGCGCCAGCAGTGACTCCGACAGAGGCTATGGCTACACCTTC. The genes are TRBV10-1 and TRBJ1-2, with TRBD1 as a possible D gene (5 bases). There are 14 residues in the CDR3. Trimming pared 3 bases from V and 4 bases from J, leaving 12 bases between. CDR1 WNHNN and CDR2 SYGVQD come from the germline V gene (reference sequence).

V and J are TRBV10-3 and TRBJ2-7; D might be TRBD1 or TRBD2, each matching 5 bases. Deletions cut 3 bases from V and 3 bases from J, with 12 bases between. This CDR3 is built from 14 residues. Germline assignment: CDR1 ENHRY and CDR2 SYGVKD. CDR3 in amino acids: CAISESGGIYEQYF. The DNA of the CDR3 is TGTGCCATCAGTGAATCTGGGGGAATCTACGAGCAGTACTTC.

This clone was seen just once. The chain carries TRBV4-1 and TRBJ2-7; 10 bases line up with TRBD2. Trimming cost V 1 base and J 0 bases; bases outside gene matches: 6. The CDR3 covers 17 residues. Germline loops: CDR1 MGHRA, CDR2 YSYEKL. The CDR3 coding sequence is TGCGCCAGCAGCCAAGGTCCGGCTAGCGGGGGCTCCTACGAGCAGTACTTC. As protein: CASSQGPASGGSYEQYF.

The chain has TRBV21-1 and TRBJ2-3. TRBV21-1 is a pseudogene segment. This CDR3 spans 14 amino acids. The CDR3 DNA reads as TGTGCCAGCAGCAAAGCCGAATCGCCGGATACGCAGTATTTT. Its translation is CASSKAESPDTQYF.

The chain employs TRBV27 and TRBJ1-5; D gene uncertain. V was clipped by 6 bases and J by 5 bases, with 11 bases between them. CDR3 size: 13 residues. The germline V gene encodes CDR1 MNHEY and CDR2 SMNVEV (reference sequence). The CDR3 nucleotides are TGTGCCAGCAGCACTATGAAGTATCAGCCCCAGCATTTT. Amino acid sequence: CASSTMKYQPQHF.

This clone occurred once. This chain links TRBV28 with TRBJ2-1; 7 bases map to TRBD2. This CDR3 region has 15 residues. V trimming: 6 bases; J trimming: 0 bases; junction bases outside the gene matches: 5. The germline CDR1 and CDR2 sequences are MDHEN and SYDVKM. CDR3 coding DNA: TGTGCCAGCAGATCCGGGACTAACTCCTACAATGAGCAGTTCTTC. It encodes CASRSGTNSYNEQFF.

The chain uses TRBV6-5 and TRBJ1-4; TRBD1 matches at 9 bases. Germline loops: CDR1 MNHEY, CDR2 SVGAGI. V lost 6 bases, J lost 4 bases, and 6 bases stayed unmatched. CDR3 length equals 15 residues. The CDR3 loop is CASSPGTGLNEKLFF. The DNA of the CDR3 is TGTGCCAGCAGCCCCGGGACAGGGCTTAATGAAAAACTGTTTTTT.

The CDR3 loop is CASSYGDTSPGGYTF. Written as DNA, the CDR3 is TGTGCCAGCAGTTACGGAGACACCAGCCCCGGTGGCTACACCTTC. J is TRBJ1-2 and V is TRBV6-6, with D unresolved. V was clipped by 2 bases and J by 7 bases, with 17 bases between them. The CDR3 covers 15 residues. Germline V gene lookup returns CDR1 MNHNY and CDR2 SVGAGI (reference sequence).

The chain combines TRBV6-5 with TRBJ1-2; D gene ambiguous. V was pared by 2 bases and J by 2 bases, with 6 bases between. CDR1 MNHEY and CDR2 SVGAGI come from the germline V gene. The CDR3 has 13 residues. The CDR3 nucleotides are TGTGCCAGCAGTTACGGGTTGAACTATGGCTACACCTTC. Residues: CASSYGLNYGYTF.

This clone was counted once. V is TRBV5-1 and J is TRBJ1-1; no clear D gene. Trimming stripped 1 base from V and 4 bases from J, with 23 bases between. Germline assignment: CDR1 SGHRS and CDR2 YFSETQ. This CDR3 spans 18 amino acids. The CDR3 loop is CASSLHLREGPPRTEAFF. The CDR3 DNA follows: TGCGCCAGCAGCTTGCATTTAAGGGAGGGCCCGCCCCGCACTGAAGCTTTCTTT.

The chain employs TRBV14 and TRBJ2-1; D remains unclear. Trimming left V 2 bases short and J 10 bases short, with 9 bases between. CDR1 is SGHDN and CDR2 is FVKESK in the germline V gene. The CDR3 runs to 12 residues. The CDR3 nucleotides are TGTGCCAGCAGCCAAATCGGTATGGAGCAGTTCTTC. The encoded protein is CASSQIGMEQFF.

CDR3 sequence reads: CASSLLSGRYNEQFF. CDR3 nucleotide sequence: TGTGCCAGCAGCCTCCTCAGCGGGAGATACAATGAGCAGTTCTTC. The chain employs TRBV27 and TRBJ2-1; the match to TRBD2 covers 8 bases. The CDR3 runs to 15 residues. Germline V gene data show CDR1 as MNHEY and CDR2 as SMNVEV (reference sequence). Trimming took 6 bases from V and 4 from J; bases not matched to a gene: 8.

This chain links TRBV7-9 with TRBJ2-3; 10 nucleotides align to TRBD2. The CDR3 has 17 amino acids. V shed 5 bases, J shed 11 bases, and the junction held 19 bases outside the gene matches. In germline, CDR1 is SEHNR, CDR2 FQNEAQ (reference sequence). The CDR3 nucleotides are TGTGCCAGCAGCGCCCCCCAGCTAGCGGGGGCTCCGGGCGGGCAGTATTTT. Its protein product is CASSAPQLAGAPGGQYF.

The chain couples TRBV28 to TRBJ2-3, with 7 bases identical to TRBD2. The junction had 12 bases not matched to a gene; V was cut back by 3 bases and J by 3 bases. This CDR3 comprises 17 residues. Germline V gives CDR1 MDHEN, CDR2 SYDVKM. The CDR3 loop is CASSFVPSGYATDTQYF. In DNA, the CDR3 is TGTGCCAGCAGTTTTGTGCCTAGCGGATATGCGACAGATACGCAGTATTTT.

The chain has TRBV4-1 and TRBJ1-1; D possibly corresponds to TRBD1 (5 bases). The V gene lost 1 base and the J gene lost 4 bases, with 13 bases spanning the gap. The CDR3 extends over 15 amino acids. The germline CDR1 and CDR2 sequences are MGHRA and YSYEKL. Written as DNA, the CDR3 is TGCGCCAGCAGCCAAGGTGGAGCTGGGACCACTGAAGCTTTCTTT. Its translation is CASSQGGAGTTEAFF.

V usage is TRBV10-3 and J usage is TRBJ2-7; D is ambiguous. Germline lookup yields CDR1 ENHRY and CDR2 SYGVKD. The CDR3 is made up of 12 amino acids. Trimming left V 4 bases short and J 3 bases short, with 7 bases between. The CDR3 coding sequence is TGTGCCATCAGTGGAGAAGGCTACGAGCAGTACTTC. It encodes CAISGEGYEQYF.

The chain has TRBV9 and TRBJ2-1; no definite D call. The CDR3 sequence is 16 residues long. Trimming pared 1 base from V and 0 bases from J, leaving 11 bases between. Germline-derived CDR1 and CDR2 are SGDLS and YYNGEE. CDR3 loop: CASSVLQAFSYNEQFF. The CDR3 bases are TGTGCCAGCAGCGTATTGCAGGCCTTCTCCTACAATGAGCAGTTCTTC.

This clone occurred a few times. The chain couples TRBV27 to TRBJ2-2; D gene uncertain. Germline V lookup: CDR1 MNHEY, CDR2 SMNVEV (reference sequence). Deletions cut 6 bases from V and 4 bases from J, with 9 bases between. The CDR3 is 13 amino acids. As DNA, the CDR3 is TGTGCCAGCAGGGAGTGGCGCACCGGGGAGCTGTTTTTT. Its translation is CASREWRTGELFF.

The chain links TRBV6-6 to TRBJ1-1; D gene unclear. The ends were cut back, 2 bases at V and 4 bases at J, with 17 bases in the middle. The CDR3 is 16 residues long. The germline CDR1 and CDR2 sequences are MNHNY and SVGAGI (reference sequence). The CDR3 sequence is CASSYPQLVEGTEAFF. The CDR3 DNA follows: TGTGCCAGCAGTTACCCCCAATTGGTAGAAGGCACTGAAGCTTTCTTT.

V gene TRBV28 combines with J gene TRBJ2-1; 8 nucleotides line up with TRBD2. Germline V gene data show CDR1 as MDHEN and CDR2 as SYDVKM. After removal of 5 bases from V and 6 bases from J, the junction contained 6 bases not matched to a gene. The CDR3 runs to 14 residues. The CDR3 protein is CASSPKAGGNEQFF. DNA of the CDR3: TGTGCCAGCAGTCCTAAGGCGGGGGGCAATGAGCAGTTCTTC.

In this sample, this clone turned up many times. The chain joins TRBV4-2 to TRBJ2-7, with TRBD1 identical over 8 bases. The CDR3 covers 16 residues. V was pared by 0 bases and J by 0 bases, with 4 bases of the junction left unmatched. Germline CDR1 is LGHNA and CDR2 is YNFKEQ. The CDR3 DNA reads TGTGCCAGCAGCCAAGACGGTACAGGGGGCTCCTACGAGCAGTACTTC. It codes for CASSQDGTGGSYEQYF.

The chain couples TRBV7-3 to TRBJ2-2; 8 nucleotides line up with TRBD1. The CDR3 is 18 residues long. Germline assignment: CDR1 SGHTA and CDR2 FQGTGA. The V segment lost 0 bases and the J segment 0 bases; nucleotides outside the gene matches: 6. CDR3 sequence (DNA): TGTGCCAGCAGCTTAACGGGACAGGTCCCCGCGAACACCGGGGAGCTGTTTTTT. As protein: CASSLTGQVPANTGELFF.

The chain has TRBV9 and TRBJ2-1; D is undetermined. Between the trimmed V and J ends, which lost 0 bases and 0 bases, there was a span of 10 bases. CDR1 SGDLS and CDR2 YYNGEE come from the germline V gene. The CDR3 length is 16 residues. The CDR3 DNA sequence: TGTGCCAGCAGCGTAGTTTCGGGCCTCTCCTACAATGAGCAGTTCTTC. It yields the protein CASSVVSGLSYNEQFF.

V and J are TRBV28 and TRBJ2-1; a possible D gene is TRBD2 (6 bases). Trimming took 6 bases from V and 5 from J, leaving 11 bases between them. Germline CDR1 is MDHEN and CDR2 is SYDVKM. CDR3 length: 13 amino acids. CDR3 DNA sequence: TGTGCCAGCAGATTAGCGGCCAACAATGAGCAGTTCTTC. It translates to CASRLAANNEQFF.

This clone was detected only once. The chain recombines TRBV19 with TRBJ2-1, with a tentative D call TRBD2 (6 bases). This CDR3 comprises 16 residues. CDR1 and CDR2 from the germline V gene are LNHDA and SQIVND (reference sequence). With 0 bases removed from V and 2 bases from J, the gap between germline ends came to 11 bases. CDR3 nucleotides: TGTGCCAGTAGTATAGATCTCGGGAGCGCCTACAATGAGCAGTTCTTC. Amino acid sequence: CASSIDLGSAYNEQFF. Based on the CDR3 plus reference TRBV19 and TRBJ2-1, the full variable domain is DGGITQSPKYLFRKEGQNVTLSCEQNLNHDAMYWYRQDPGQGLRLIYYSQIVNDFQKGDIAEGYSVSREKKESFPLTVTSAQKNPTAFYLCASSIDLGSAYNEQFFGPGTRLTVL.

As regards this clone: A far larger clone is off by one base, so a read error is likely. This rearrangement joins TRBV5-8 to TRBJ2-7; D is ambiguous. The germline V and J ends were trimmed by 0 bases and 9 bases, with 13 bases remaining between them. The germline V gene encodes CDR1 SGHTS and CDR2 YDEGEE. The CDR3 is made up of 13 amino acids. CDR3: CASSLGHLHGQYF. The DNA of the CDR3 is TGTGCCAGCAGCTTGGGACACCTTCATGGGCAGTACTTC.

The chain combines TRBV6-6 with TRBJ1-2; 7 positions agree with TRBD1. Trimming took 2 bases from V and 0 from J; bases not matched to a gene: 3. The germline V gene has CDR1 MNHNY and CDR2 SVGAGI (reference sequence). This CDR3 spans 15 amino acids. CDR3: CASSYVQGANYGYTF. The CDR3 coding sequence is TGTGCCAGCAGTTACGTGCAGGGGGCTAACTATGGCTACACCTTC.